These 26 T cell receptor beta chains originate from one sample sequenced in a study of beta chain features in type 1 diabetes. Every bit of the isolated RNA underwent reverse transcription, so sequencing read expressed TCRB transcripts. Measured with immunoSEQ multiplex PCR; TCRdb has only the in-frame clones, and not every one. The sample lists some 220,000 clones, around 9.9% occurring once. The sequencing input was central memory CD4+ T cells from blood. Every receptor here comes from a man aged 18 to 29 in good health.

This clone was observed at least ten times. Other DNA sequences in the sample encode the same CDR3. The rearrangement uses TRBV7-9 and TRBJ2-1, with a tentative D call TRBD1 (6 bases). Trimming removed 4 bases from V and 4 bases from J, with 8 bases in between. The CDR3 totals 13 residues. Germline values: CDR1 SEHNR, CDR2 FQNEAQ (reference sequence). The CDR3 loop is CASSSDRYNEQFF. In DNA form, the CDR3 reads TGTGCCAGCAGCTCGGACAGATACAATGAGCAGTTCTTC.

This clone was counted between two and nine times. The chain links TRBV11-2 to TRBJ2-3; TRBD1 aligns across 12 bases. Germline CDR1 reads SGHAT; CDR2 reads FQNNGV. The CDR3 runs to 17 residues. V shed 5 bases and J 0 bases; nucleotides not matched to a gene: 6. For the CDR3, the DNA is TGTGCCAGCAGCCAGGGACAGGGGGCTTGGAGCACAGATACGCAGTATTTT. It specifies CASSQGQGAWSTDTQYF.

The CDR3 here is CASSYGYGTSYEQYF. CDR3 bases: TGTGCCAGCAGTTACGGATACGGGACCTCCTACGAGCAGTACTTC. The rearrangement links TRBV6-5 to TRBJ2-7; perhaps D is TRBD1 or TRBD2 (5 bases each). The CDR3 sequence is 15 residues long. The V and J ends lost 2 bases and 0 bases respectively, with 11 bases between them. Germline V gene lookup returns CDR1 MNHEY and CDR2 SVGAGI.

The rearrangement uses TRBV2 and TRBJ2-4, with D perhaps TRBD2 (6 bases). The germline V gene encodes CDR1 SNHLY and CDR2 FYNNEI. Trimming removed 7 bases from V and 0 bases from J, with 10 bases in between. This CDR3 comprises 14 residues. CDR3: CASIAEPAKNIQYF. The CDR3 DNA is TGTGCCAGCATAGCGGAGCCAGCCAAAAACATTCAGTACTTC.

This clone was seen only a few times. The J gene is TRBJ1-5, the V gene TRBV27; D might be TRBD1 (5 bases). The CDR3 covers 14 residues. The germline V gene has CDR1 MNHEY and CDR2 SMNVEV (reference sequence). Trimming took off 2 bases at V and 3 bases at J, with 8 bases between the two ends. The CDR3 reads CASSLGALNQPQHF. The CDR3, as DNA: TGTGCCAGCAGTTTAGGGGCCCTCAATCAGCCCCAGCATTTT.

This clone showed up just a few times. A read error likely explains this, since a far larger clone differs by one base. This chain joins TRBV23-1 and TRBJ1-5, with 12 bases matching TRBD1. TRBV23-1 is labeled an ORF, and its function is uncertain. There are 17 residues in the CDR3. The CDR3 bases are TGCGCCATCAGTCAATCGAAGGGACAGGGGGCTTTTCAGCCCCAGCATTTT. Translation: CAISQSKGQGAFQPQHF.

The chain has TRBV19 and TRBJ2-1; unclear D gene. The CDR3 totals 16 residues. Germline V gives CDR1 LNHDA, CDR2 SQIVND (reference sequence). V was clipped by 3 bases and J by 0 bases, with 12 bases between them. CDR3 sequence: CASSMDVGLSYNEQFF. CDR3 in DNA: TGTGCCAGTAGTATGGATGTGGGCCTCTCCTACAATGAGCAGTTCTTC.

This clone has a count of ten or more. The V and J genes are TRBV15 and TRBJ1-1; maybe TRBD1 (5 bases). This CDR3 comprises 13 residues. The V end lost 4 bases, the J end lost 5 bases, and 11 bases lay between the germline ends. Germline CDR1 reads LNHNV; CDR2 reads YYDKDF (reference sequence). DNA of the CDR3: TGTGCCACCAGCATAACAGGATTGACTGAAGCTTTCTTT. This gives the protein CATSITGLTEAFF.

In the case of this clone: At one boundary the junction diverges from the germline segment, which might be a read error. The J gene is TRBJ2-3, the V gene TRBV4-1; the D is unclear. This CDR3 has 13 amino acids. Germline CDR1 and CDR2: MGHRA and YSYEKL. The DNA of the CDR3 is TGTGCCAGCAGCCGATGGGTGGCAGATACGCAGTATTTT. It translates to CASSRWVADTQYF.

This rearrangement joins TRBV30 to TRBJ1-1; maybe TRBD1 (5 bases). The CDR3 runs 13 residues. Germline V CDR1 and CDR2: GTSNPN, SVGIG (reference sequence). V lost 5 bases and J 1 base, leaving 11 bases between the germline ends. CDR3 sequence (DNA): TGTGCCTGGGGCCGGGACCCGAACACTGAAGCTTTCTTT. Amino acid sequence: CAWGRDPNTEAFF.

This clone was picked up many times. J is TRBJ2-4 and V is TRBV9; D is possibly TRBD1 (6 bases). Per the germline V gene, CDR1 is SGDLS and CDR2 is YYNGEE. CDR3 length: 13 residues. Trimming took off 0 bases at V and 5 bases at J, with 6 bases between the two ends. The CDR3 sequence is CASSVGQENIQYF. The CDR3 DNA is TGTGCCAGCAGCGTAGGACAGGAAAACATTCAGTACTTC.

Here the CDR3 reads CASSEAGVVSDTQYF. CDR3 sequence (DNA): TGCGCCAGCAGCGAGGCGGGAGTAGTCTCGGATACGCAGTATTTT. The genes are TRBV5-1 and TRBJ2-3, with 7 bases that match TRBD2. The V gene end was trimmed by 4 bases and the J gene end by 6 bases; junction bases not matched to a gene: 11. CDR1 and CDR2 from the germline V gene are SGHRS and YFSETQ. The length of the CDR3 is 15 residues.

CDR3 region: CASSPGTSYGPQHF. Written as DNA, the CDR3 is TGTGCCAGCAGTCCCGGGACATCCTACGGGCCCCAGCATTTT. This chain connects TRBV6-6 to TRBJ1-5; a weak D match, TRBD1 (6 bases). V was cut by 5 bases and J by 9 bases, with 17 bases left in between. CDR1 MNHNY and CDR2 SVGAGI come from the germline V gene (reference sequence). The CDR3 is 14 residues long.

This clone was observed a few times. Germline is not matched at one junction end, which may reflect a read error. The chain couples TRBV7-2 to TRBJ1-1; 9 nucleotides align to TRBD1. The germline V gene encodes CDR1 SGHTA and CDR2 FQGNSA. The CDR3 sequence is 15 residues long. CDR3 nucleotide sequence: TGTGCCAGCAGGTTAGGACAGGGGCCGGACACTGAAGCTTTCTTT. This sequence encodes CASRLGQGPDTEAFF.

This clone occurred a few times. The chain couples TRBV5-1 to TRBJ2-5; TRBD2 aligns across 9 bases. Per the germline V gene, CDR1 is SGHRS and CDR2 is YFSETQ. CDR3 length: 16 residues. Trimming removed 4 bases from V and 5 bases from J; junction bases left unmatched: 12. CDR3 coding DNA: TGCGCCAGCAGCCAAGGGGGAGCGGGAGGATTGGAGACCCAGTACTTC. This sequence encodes CASSQGGAGGLETQYF. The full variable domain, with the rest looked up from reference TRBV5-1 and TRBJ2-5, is KAGVTQTPRYLIKTRGQQVTLSCSPISGHRSVSWYQQTPGQGLQFLFEYFSETQRNKGNFPGRFSGRQFSNSRSEMNVSTLELGDSALYLCASSQGGAGGLETQYFGPGTRLLVL.

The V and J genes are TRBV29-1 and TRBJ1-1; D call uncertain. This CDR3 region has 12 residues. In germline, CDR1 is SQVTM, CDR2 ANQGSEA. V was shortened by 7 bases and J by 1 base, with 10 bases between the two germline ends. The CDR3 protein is CSAVKGNTEAFF. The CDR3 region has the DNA TGCAGCGCCGTCAAGGGGAACACTGAAGCTTTCTTT. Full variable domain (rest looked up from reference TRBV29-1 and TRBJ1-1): SAVISQKPSRDICQRGTSLTIQCQVDSQVTMMFWYRQQPGQSLTLIATANQGSEATYESGFVIDKFPISRPNLTFSTLTVSNMSPEDSSIYLCSAVKGNTEAFFGQGTRLTVV.

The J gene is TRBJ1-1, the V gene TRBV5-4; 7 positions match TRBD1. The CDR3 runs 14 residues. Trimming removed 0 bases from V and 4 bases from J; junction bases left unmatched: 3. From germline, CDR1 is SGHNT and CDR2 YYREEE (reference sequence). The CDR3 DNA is TGTGCCAGCAGCTTGGGACAGGGCTCCACTGAAGCTTTCTTT. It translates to CASSLGQGSTEAFF.

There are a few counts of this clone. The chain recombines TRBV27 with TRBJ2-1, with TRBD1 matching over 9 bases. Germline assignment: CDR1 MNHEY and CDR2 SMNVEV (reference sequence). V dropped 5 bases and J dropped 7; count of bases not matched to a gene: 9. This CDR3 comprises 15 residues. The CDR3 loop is CASSPNRGPSNEQFF. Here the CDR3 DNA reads TGTGCCAGCAGTCCCAACAGGGGGCCGTCGAATGAGCAGTTCTTC.

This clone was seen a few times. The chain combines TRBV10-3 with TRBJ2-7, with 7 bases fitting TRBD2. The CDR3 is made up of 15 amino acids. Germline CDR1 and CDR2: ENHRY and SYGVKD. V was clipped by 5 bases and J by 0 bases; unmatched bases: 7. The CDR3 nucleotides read TGTGCCATCAGTCCTAGCGGTTCTAGCTCCTACGAGCAGTACTTC. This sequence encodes CAISPSGSSSYEQYF.

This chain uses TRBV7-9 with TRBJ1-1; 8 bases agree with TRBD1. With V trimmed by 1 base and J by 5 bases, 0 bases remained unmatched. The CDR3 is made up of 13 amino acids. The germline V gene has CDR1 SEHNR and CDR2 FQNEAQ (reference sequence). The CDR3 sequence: CASSLGQGTEAFF. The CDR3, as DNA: TGTGCCAGCAGCTTAGGACAGGGGACTGAAGCTTTCTTT.

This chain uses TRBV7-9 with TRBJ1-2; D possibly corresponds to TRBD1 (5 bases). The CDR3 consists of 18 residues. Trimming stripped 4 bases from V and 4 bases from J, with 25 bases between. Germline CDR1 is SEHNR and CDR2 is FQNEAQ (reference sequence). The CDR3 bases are TGTGCCAGCAGCTCGATTAGGGCTGCGTCAGGGAATCGCTATGGCTACACCTTC. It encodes CASSSIRAASGNRYGYTF.

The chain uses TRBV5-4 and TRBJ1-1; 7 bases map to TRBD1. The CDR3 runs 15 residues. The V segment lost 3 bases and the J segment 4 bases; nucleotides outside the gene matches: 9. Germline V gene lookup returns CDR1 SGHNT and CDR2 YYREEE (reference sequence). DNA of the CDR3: TGTGCCAGCAGCTCCCTTTACAGGGGAGGCACTGAAGCTTTCTTT. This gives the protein CASSSLYRGGTEAFF.

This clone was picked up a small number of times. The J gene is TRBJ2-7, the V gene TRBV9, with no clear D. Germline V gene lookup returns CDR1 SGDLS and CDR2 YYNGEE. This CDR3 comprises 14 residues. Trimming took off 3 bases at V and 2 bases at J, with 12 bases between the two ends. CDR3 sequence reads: CASSAGLTTYEQYF. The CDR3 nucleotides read TGTGCCAGCAGCGCGGGCCTTACGACCTACGAGCAGTACTTC.

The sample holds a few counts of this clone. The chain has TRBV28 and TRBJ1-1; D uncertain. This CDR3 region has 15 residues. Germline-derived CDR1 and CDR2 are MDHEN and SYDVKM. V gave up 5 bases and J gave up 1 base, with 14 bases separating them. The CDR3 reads CASSPYSVGNTEAFF. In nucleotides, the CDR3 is TGTGCCAGCAGTCCCTACTCGGTCGGGAACACTGAAGCTTTCTTT.

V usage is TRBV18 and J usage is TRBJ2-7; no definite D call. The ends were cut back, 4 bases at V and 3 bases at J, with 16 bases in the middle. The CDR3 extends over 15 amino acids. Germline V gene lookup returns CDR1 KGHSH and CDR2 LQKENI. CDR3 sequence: CASSQNHNGYYEQYF. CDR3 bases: TGTGCCAGCTCACAAAATCACAACGGGTACTACGAGCAGTACTTC.

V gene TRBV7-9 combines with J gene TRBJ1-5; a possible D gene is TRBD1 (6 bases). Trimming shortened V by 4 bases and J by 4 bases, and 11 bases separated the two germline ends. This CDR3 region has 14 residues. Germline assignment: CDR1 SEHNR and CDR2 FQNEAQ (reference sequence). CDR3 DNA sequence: TGTGCCAGCAGCTCGACAGGTGATAATCAGCCCCAGCATTTT. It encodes CASSSTGDNQPQHF.